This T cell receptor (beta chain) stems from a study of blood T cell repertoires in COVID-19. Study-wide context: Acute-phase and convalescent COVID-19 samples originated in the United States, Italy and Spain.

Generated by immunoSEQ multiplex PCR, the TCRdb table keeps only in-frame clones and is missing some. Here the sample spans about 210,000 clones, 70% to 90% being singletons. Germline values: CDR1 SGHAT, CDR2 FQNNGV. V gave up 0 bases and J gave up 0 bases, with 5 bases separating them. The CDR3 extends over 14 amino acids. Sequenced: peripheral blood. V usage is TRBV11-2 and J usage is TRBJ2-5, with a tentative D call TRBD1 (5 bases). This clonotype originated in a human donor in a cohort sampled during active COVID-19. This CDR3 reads CASSLDRDQETQYF. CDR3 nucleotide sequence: TGTGCCAGCAGCTTAGACAGGGACCAAGAGACCCAGTACTTC.